The clone carrying this T cell receptor beta chain has at least ten counts. What it recognizes is unknown. This sample is drawn from a study of T-cell reconstitution after alpha-beta-depleted transplantation in children. Study outcomes and limitations: One year after transplant, T-cell counts and diversity came mostly from newly produced T cells. It was reported that alpha-beta T cells came from several hundred expanded graft clones (about two months after transplant). TCRbeta diversity was high at day 60 in some patients (a result of surviving recipient T cells and thymic progenitors).

This CDR3 comprises 13 residues. The V end was cut by 7 bases, the J end by 1 base, with 10 bases between. Germline V gene data show CDR1 as ENHRY and CDR2 as SYGVKD. Using unique molecular identifiers, the investigators prepared the TCRbeta library. In TCRdb, the PCR reads were re-called with MiXCR into one record per CDR3 protein. The profile shows around 300,000 distinct CDR3 sequences, roughly 12% of them singletons. The rearrangement joins TRBV10-3 to TRBJ2-5; no definite D call. The sequencing here drew on peripheral blood, taken 180 days after TCRalphabeta/CD19-depleted stem cell transplant. The receptor was isolated from a male patient aged 2-15 years who had a stem cell transplant for chronic granulomatous disease, so the T cells may come from the graft donor. CDR3 residues: CAITPDGQETQYF. The CDR3 DNA follows: TGTGCCATCACCCCAGACGGCCAAGAGACCCAGTACTTC.